This entry features one T cell receptor beta chain sequence. Antigen unknown. This sample was taken from a study of early T cells in non-severe SARS-CoV-2 infection. Study details: The study sequenced bulk RNA from unsorted whole blood, with chains unpaired. Study results and limitations: VDJdb-based annotation leaned toward anti-spike CD8 responses and missed private and CD4 specificities.

Individually, cDNA molecules had unique molecular identifiers attached to them. TCRdb called the 5' RACE reads again in MiXCR, with one record for every CDR3 protein. This table has roughly 41,000 distinct CDR3 sequences, approximately 5% appearing once. Germline V gene sequence: CDR1 MGHDK, CDR2 SYGVNS. The CDR3 length is 14 residues. The junction had 5 bases not matched to a gene; V was cut back by 5 bases and J by 4 bases. The source is an adult who was a healthcare worker with PCR-confirmed SARS-CoV-2 infection or an uninfected control (not recorded which). The V gene is TRBV25-1, the J gene TRBJ2-3; 8 bases are a match to TRBD2. The sequencing sample was made of whole blood. CDR3 nucleotides: TGTGCCAGCAGTCTGGGGACTAGTCCAGATACGCAGTATTTT. Translated, it gives CASSLGTSPDTQYF.